What follows describes a single T cell receptor (beta chain). Antigen specificity is unknown. The authors sorted CD4+ cells into CD25+CD127- cells for 4 or 5 patients. Obtained from alopecia areata patients were lesional scalp punch biopsies along with peripheral blood. Extraction and reverse transcription of RNA yielded cDNA as the sequencing template. Clones were sequenced by immunoSEQ multiplex PCR, and TCRdb holds only the in-frame ones, with some missing. This table has about 37,000 clones, 45% to 65% appearing once. The data were obtained in a study of CD8+ T cells in alopecia areata. Study-level results: Lesional tissue from the scalp (especially in alopecia totalis/universalis) showed higher clonality than normal scalp. Between patients, shared TCR sequences were less clear than in mice. This was possibly due in part to HLA diversity in the patient population.

From germline, CDR1 is SGHRS and CDR2 YFSETQ. The CDR3 totals 13 residues. With 0 bases removed from V and 3 bases from J, the gap between germline ends came to 6 bases. The origin of this receptor is a human donor with alopecia areata. The sequencing sample was made of CD4+ Tregs sorted from blood. V is TRBV5-1 and J is TRBJ1-2; D gene unclear. CDR3 nucleotides: TGCGCCAGCAGCTTGGACTGGTACTATGGCTACACCTTC. It is translated as CASSLDWYYGYTF.